This TCR beta chain comes out of a study of blood T cell repertoires in COVID-19. V was shortened by 8 bases and J by 5 bases, with 12 bases between the two germline ends. This CDR3 is 13 amino acids long. The protocol was immunoSEQ multiplex PCR, while the TCRdb copy is restricted to in-frame clones and leaves out a portion. The table includes fewer than 300,000 clones, approximately 83% detected once. The rearrangement links TRBV12-3 or TRBV12-4 to TRBJ1-4; the D gene is possibly TRBD1 (5 bases). The receptor was isolated from a woman under 40 who had recovered from COVID-19. The sequenced sample was PBMCs or T cells enriched from blood (not recorded which). The CDR3 loop reads CASGGRGNEKLFF. The CDR3 DNA sequence: TGTGCCAGCGGGGGGAGGGGAAATGAAAAACTGTTTTTT.